The rows below give T cell receptor beta chains drawn from one sample of a study of T-cell memory formation after mild COVID-19. TCRdb processed the 5' RACE reads anew with MiXCR; each CDR3 protein has one entry. The table lists about 160,000 distinct CDR3 sequences, roughly 28% of them singletons, with 12% in the top ten. The sample consisted of PBMCs or a T cell subset sorted from them (not recorded which). Every receptor here comes from an adult woman who had mild COVID-19 (a few samples of this study predate the infection). Cell type and time point are not known. Both conserved end residues are part of each CDR3. The D gene is left open where the match is weak. Rows may omit the clone size; those that give it use once, few, many or a size class.

clone_size | j_call | d_call | v_call | cdr3_nt | cdr3_aa
NA | TRBJ2-7 | TRBD2 | TRBV20-1 | TGCAGTGCTAGAGATGGACGGGGGGGTACCTACGAGCAGTACTTC | CSARDGRGGTYEQYF
many | TRBJ2-2 | NA | TRBV6-6 | TGTGCCAGCTCCGGACCAAACACCGGGGAGCTGTTTTTT | CASSGPNTGELFF
NA | TRBJ2-1 | TRBD2 | TRBV20-1 | TGCAGTGCTGGACTAGCGGGAGCGGTGGTCCATGAGCAGTTCTTC | CSAGLAGAVVHEQFF
NA | TRBJ1-1 | NA | TRBV29-1 | TGCAGCGTTGGTCCACAGAACACTGAAGCTTTCTTT | CSVGPQNTEAFF
few | TRBJ2-3 | NA | TRBV2 | TGTGCCAGCAGTGAAGTCGGACTTACTAGCACAGATACGCAGTATTTT | CASSEVGLTSTDTQYF
few | TRBJ2-5 | NA | TRBV5-1 | TGCGCCAGCAGACTGAACAGCGCTCAAGAGACCCAGTACTTC | CASRLNSAQETQYF
NA | TRBJ2-1 | TRBD2 | TRBV20-1 | TGCAGTGCTTTGCCGACTAGCGGGAGGGTCGGTGAGCAGTTCTTC | CSALPTSGRVGEQFF
NA | TRBJ2-3 | NA | TRBV2 | TGTGCCAGCAGTGTGAAGGGGTCGGGGGGCACAGATACGCAGTATTTT | CASSVKGSGGTDTQYF
once | TRBJ2-5 | NA | TRBV6-5 | TGTGCCAGCGGATCCCCTCTAGAGACCCAGTACTTC | CASGSPLETQYF
few | TRBJ2-1 | NA | TRBV29-1 | TGCAGCGTTGAATTAATAGGACATCATCTCGAGCAGTTCTTC | CSVELIGHHLEQFF
NA | TRBJ2-2 | NA | TRBV7-3 | TGTGCCAGCAGCTTAGCGACAGGTCGAATTAACACCGGGGAGCTGTTTTTT | CASSLATGRINTGELFF
NA | TRBJ2-1 | NA | TRBV7-3 | TGTGCCAGCAGCTTGAGCCCCGACTACAATGAGCAGTTCTTC | CASSLSPDYNEQFF
few | TRBJ2-7 | NA | TRBV28 | TGTGCCAGCAGTTTACTGCGGGACGAGCAGTACTTC | CASSLLRDEQYF
few | TRBJ2-7 | NA | TRBV3-1 | TGTGCCAGCAGCCAGTCTACAGGGCAGAGGGCGAGGTCCGAGCAGTACTTC | CASSQSTGQRARSEQYF
few | TRBJ2-6 | NA | TRBV5-1 | TGCGCCAGCATGAAAACCAGCTCTGGGGCCAACGTCCTGACTTTC | CASMKTSSGANVLTF
NA | TRBJ2-2 | NA | TRBV7-9 | TGTGCCAGCGCCCTACCAGGGGCCGGGGAGCTGTTTTTT | CASALPGAGELFF
few | TRBJ2-3 | TRBD1 | TRBV20-1 | TGCAGTGCTACGACAGGGGGCGAGATAGATACGCAGTATTTT | CSATTGGEIDTQYF
NA | TRBJ1-4 | NA | TRBV9 | TGTGCCAGCAGCGGGGGACTCAGTAATGAAAAACTGTTTTTT | CASSGGLSNEKLFF
NA | TRBJ1-1 | NA | TRBV9 | TGTGCCAGCAGCGCGGGACACTCGACTGAAGCTTTCTTT | CASSAGHSTEAFF
few | TRBJ2-1 | NA | TRBV7-2 | TGTGCCAGCAGCTTAGTGGGCCCACCACATGAGCAGTTCTTC | CASSLVGPPHEQFF
NA | TRBJ2-1 | NA | TRBV7-2 | TGTGCCAGCAGCTCCCCAGGGACAACCGGGGGCAATGAGCAGTTCTTC | CASSSPGTTGGNEQFF
few | TRBJ1-1 | TRBD1 | TRBV12-3/TRBV12-4 | TGTGCCAGCAGCTGGGGACAGGGTAGGGTTGAAGCTTTCTTT | CASSWGQGRVEAFF
few | TRBJ1-2 | NA | TRBV7-8 | TGTGCCAGCAGCTTAGCCGCGCTGTATGGCTACACCTTC | CASSLAALYGYTF
few | TRBJ2-2 | NA | TRBV3-1 | TGTGCCAGCAGCCAAGAGGGGACCCGGGAGCTGTTTTTT | CASSQEGTRELFF
NA | TRBJ2-7 | TRBD1 | TRBV28 | TGTGCCAGCAGTCCACCCCCGGGGACAGGGAACACCTACGAGCAGTACTTC | CASSPPPGTGNTYEQYF
few | TRBJ2-7 | NA | TRBV28 | TGTGCCAGCAGTTTACGGCACAGGGACTACGAGCAGTACTTC | CASSLRHRDYEQYF
NA | TRBJ2-5 | TRBD2 | TRBV10-3 | TGTGCCATCAGTCCGAACCCCCTAGCGGGGATGGAGACCCAGTACTTC | CAISPNPLAGMETQYF
few | TRBJ2-7 | TRBD1 | TRBV3-1 | TGTGCCAGCAGCCAGGGACAGGTCTTGGAGCAGTACTTC | CASSQGQVLEQYF
NA | TRBJ1-5 | TRBD1 | TRBV3-1 | TGTGCCAGCAGCGATACAGGGGAGGGGGGTCAGCCCCAGCATTTT | CASSDTGEGGQPQHF
few | TRBJ2-2 | TRBD2 | TRBV7-6 | TGTGCCAGCAGCTTCGGACTAGCGGGAGAGGCCGGGGAGCTGTTTTTT | CASSFGLAGEAGELFF
few | TRBJ1-6 | NA | TRBV7-8 | TGTGCCAGCAGCACGGGACATCCTAATTCACCCCTCCACTTT | CASSTGHPNSPLHF
few | TRBJ2-3 | TRBD2 | TRBV20-1 | TGCAGTGCACCCTGGATAGCGGGCATCACAGATACGCAGTATTTT | CSAPWIAGITDTQYF
few | TRBJ2-1 | NA | TRBV20-1 | TGCAGTGCTAGAGGAGAAGCCGGGACAAAGCAGTTCTTC | CSARGEAGTKQFF
few | TRBJ1-1 | NA | TRBV12-3/TRBV12-4 | TGTGCCAGCAGTTTTGGGACTGAAGCTTTCTTT | CASSFGTEAFF